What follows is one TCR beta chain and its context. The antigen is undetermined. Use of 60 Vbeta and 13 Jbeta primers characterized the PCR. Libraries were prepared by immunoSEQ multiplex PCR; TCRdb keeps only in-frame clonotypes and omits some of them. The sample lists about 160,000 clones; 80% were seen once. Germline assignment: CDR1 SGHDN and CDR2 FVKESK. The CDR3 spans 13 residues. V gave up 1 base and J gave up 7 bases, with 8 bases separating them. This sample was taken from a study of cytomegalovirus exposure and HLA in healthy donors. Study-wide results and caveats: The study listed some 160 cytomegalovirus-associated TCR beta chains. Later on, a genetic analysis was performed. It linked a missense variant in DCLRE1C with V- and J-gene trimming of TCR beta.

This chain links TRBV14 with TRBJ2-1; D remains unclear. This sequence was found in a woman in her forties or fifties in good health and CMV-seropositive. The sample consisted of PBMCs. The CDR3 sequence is CASSQGSQNEQFF. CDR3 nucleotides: TGTGCCAGCAGCCAAGGGTCCCAGAATGAGCAGTTCTTC.